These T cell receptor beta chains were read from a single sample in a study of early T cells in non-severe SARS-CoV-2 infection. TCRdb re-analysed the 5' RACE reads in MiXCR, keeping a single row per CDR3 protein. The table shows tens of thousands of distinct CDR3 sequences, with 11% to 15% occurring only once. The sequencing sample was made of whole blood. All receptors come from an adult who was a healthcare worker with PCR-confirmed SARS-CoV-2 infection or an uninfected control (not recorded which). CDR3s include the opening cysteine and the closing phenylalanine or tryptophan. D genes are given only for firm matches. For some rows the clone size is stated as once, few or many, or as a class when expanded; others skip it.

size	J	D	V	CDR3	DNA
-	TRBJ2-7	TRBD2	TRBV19	CASSRISGTPYEQYF	TGTGCCAGTAGTAGGATTAGCGGGACCCCCTACGAGCAGTACTTC
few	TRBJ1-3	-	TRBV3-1	CASSQLDSGNTIYF	TGTGCCAGCAGTCAGCTCGACAGCGGAAACACCATATATTTT
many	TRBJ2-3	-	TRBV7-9	CASSSPLGGQEDTQYF	TGTGCCAGCAGCTCCCCGTTGGGGGGGCAGGAAGATACGCAGTATTTT
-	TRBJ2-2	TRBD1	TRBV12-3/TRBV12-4	CASRSGQGNTGELFF	TGTGCCAGCAGATCGGGACAGGGGAACACCGGGGAGCTGTTTTTT
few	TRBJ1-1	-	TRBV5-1	CASSLAGEFGTEAFF	TGCGCCAGCAGCTTAGCAGGGGAGTTCGGCACTGAAGCTTTCTTT
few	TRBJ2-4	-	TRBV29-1	CSVGVSKNIQYF	TGCAGCGTTGGGGTTTCCAAAAACATTCAGTACTTC
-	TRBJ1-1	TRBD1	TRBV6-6	CASSYSGQGEAFF	TGTGCCAGCAGTTACTCAGGACAGGGTGAAGCTTTCTTT
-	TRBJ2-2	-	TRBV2	CASSVIRANTGELFF	TGTGCCAGCAGTGTTATTAGGGCCAACACCGGGGAGCTGTTTTTT
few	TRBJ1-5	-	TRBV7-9	CASSRADSNQPQHF	TGTGCCAGCAGCCGAGCGGACAGCAATCAGCCCCAGCATTTT
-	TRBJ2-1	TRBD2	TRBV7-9	CASRIRTSGPYNEQFF	TGTGCCAGCAGAATCCGGACTAGCGGGCCCTACAATGAGCAGTTCTTC
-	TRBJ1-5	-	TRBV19	CASSPSYSNQPQHF	TGTGCCAGTAGCCCCTCATATAGCAATCAGCCCCAGCATTTT
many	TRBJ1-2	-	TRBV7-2	CASSLDWVRDGYTF	TGTGCCAGCAGCTTAGATTGGGTTCGTGATGGCTACACCTTC
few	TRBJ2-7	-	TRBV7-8	CASSLVDSLGGEQYF	TGTGCCAGCAGCTTAGTGGATAGCCTCGGGGGCGAGCAGTACTTC
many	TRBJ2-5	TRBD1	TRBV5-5	CASSLGTGGNQETQYF	TGTGCCAGCAGCTTGGGGACAGGGGGTAACCAAGAGACCCAGTACTTC
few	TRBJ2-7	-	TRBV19	CASSIVLSYEQYF	TGTGCCAGTAGTATTGTTCTGTCCTACGAGCAGTACTTC
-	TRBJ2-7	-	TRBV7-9	CASSLPSENLYEQYF	TGTGCCAGCAGCCTTCCAAGCGAGAACCTCTACGAGCAGTACTTC
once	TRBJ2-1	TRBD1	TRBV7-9	CASSLAGTGGSEQFF	TGTGCCAGCAGCTTAGCTGGGACAGGGGGCAGTGAGCAGTTCTTC
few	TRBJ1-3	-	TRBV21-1	CASSASGCSIYF	TGTGCCAGCAGCGCCAGTGGCTGCTCCATATATTTT
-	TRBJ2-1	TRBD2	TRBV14	CASRPSGSTYNEQFF	TGTGCCAGCAGACCCAGCGGGAGTACCTACAATGAGCAGTTCTTC
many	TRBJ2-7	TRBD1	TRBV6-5	CASSYSGTGNYEQYF	TGTGCCAGCAGTTACTCAGGGACAGGGAACTACGAGCAGTACTTC
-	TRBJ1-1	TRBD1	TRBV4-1	CASSRRTGQGSPRAFF	TGCGCCAGCAGCCGTCGAACCGGACAGGGCTCGCCCAGAGCTTTCTTT
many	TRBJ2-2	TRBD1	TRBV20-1	CSARRGRDTGELFF	TGCAGTGCTAGGAGGGGGCGCGACACCGGGGAGCTGTTTTTT
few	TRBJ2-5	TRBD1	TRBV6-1	CASSLGQEILETQYF	TGTGCCAGCAGCCTGGGACAGGAGATTCTGGAGACCCAGTACTTC
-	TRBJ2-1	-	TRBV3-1	CASSQERWDSYNEQFF	TGTGCCAGCAGCCAAGAGAGATGGGACTCCTACAATGAGCAGTTCTTC
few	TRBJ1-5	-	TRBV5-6	CASSLSNRPRVPQHF	TGTGCCAGCAGCTTATCCAACAGGCCTCGAGTGCCCCAGCATTTT
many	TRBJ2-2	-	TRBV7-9	CASPQGGRGTGELFF	TGTGCCAGCCCCCAGGGCGGCCGGGGCACCGGGGAGCTGTTTTTT
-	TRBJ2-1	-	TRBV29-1	CSVDRVVYNEQFF	TGCAGCGTTGACAGGGTGGTCTACAATGAGCAGTTCTTC
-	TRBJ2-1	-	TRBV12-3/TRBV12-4	CASSPQLDGYNEQFF	TGTGCCAGCAGCCCCCAGTTAGATGGGTACAATGAGCAGTTCTTC
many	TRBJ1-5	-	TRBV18	CASSLARGPNQPQHF	TGTGCCAGCTCACTTGCCAGGGGCCCAAATCAGCCCCAGCATTTT
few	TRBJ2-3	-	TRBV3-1	CASSPREFTDTQYF	TGTGCCAGCAGCCCCCGTGAATTCACAGATACGCAGTATTTT
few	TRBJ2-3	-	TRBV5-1	CASSLAQFTDTQYF	TGCGCCAGCAGCTTGGCCCAATTCACAGATACGCAGTATTTT
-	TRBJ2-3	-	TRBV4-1	CASSQERGTDTQYF	TGCGCCAGCAGCCAAGAGAGGGGCACAGATACGCAGTATTTT
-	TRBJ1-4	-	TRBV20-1	CSARAPGRSDEKLFF	TGCAGTGCTAGAGCCCCGGGACGCTCTGATGAAAAACTGTTTTTT
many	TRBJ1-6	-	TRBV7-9	CASSSGGVWSPLHF	TGTGCCAGCAGCTCCGGGGGGGTGTGGTCACCCCTCCACTTT
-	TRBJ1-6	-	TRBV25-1	CASDDQGSGLTYNSPLHF	TGTGCCAGCGACGATCAGGGGTCGGGTCTTACCTATAATTCACCCCTCCACTTT
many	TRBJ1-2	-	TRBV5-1	CASSLEVLGGYTF	TGCGCCAGCAGCTTGGAAGTTCTGGGAGGCTACACCTTC
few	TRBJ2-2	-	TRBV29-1	CSVPSDNTGELFF	TGCAGCGTCCCGAGCGACAACACCGGGGAGCTGTTTTTT
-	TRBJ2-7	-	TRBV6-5	CASSRVGAAREQYF	TGTGCCAGCAGTCGGGTCGGGGCCGCTAGGGAGCAGTACTTC
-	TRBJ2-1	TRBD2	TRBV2	CASSSRLAGGNEQFF	TGTGCCAGCAGTTCTAGACTAGCGGGGGGGAATGAGCAGTTCTTC
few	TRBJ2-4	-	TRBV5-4	CASSFFDLAKNIQYF	TGTGCCAGCAGCTTTTTTGATCTAGCCAAAAACATTCAGTACTTC
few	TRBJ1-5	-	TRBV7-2	CASSLGTLRNQPQHF	TGTGCCAGCAGCTTAGGGACACTCCGTAATCAGCCCCAGCATTTT
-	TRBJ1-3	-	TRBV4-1	CASSQDPRATSGNTIYF	TGCGCCAGCAGCCAAGACCCGAGGGCCACCTCTGGAAACACCATATATTTT
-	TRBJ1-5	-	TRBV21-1	CASSNASGTARWSNQPQHF	TGTGCCAGCAGCAACGCCTCCGGGACAGCAAGGTGGAGCAATCAGCCCCAGCATTTT
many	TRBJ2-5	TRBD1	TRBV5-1	CASSLGQGGQETQYF	TGCGCCAGCAGCCTGGGACAGGGAGGGCAAGAGACCCAGTACTTC
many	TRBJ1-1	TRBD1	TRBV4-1	CASSPLLRDRGHREAFF	TGCGCCAGCAGCCCCCTCCTCCGGGACAGGGGTCATAGGGAAGCTTTCTTT
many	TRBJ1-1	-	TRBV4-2	CASSQQGLNTEAFF	TGTGCCAGCAGCCAACAGGGTCTGAACACTGAAGCTTTCTTT
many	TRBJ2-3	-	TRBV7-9	CASSLTGSSSTDTQYF	TGTGCCAGCAGCTTAACAGGCTCCTCTAGCACAGATACGCAGTATTTT
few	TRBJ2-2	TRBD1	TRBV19	CASSIRRGRNTGELFF	TGTGCCAGTAGTATACGCAGGGGGCGGAACACCGGGGAGCTGTTTTTT